Listed below are T cell receptor beta chains from one sample, sequenced in a study of T cells after posttransplantation cyclophosphamide. The repertoire was sequenced with immunoSEQ multiplex PCR; TCRdb's copy has only in-frame clones and lacks some. Singletons are absent from the sample, which has about 14,000 clones. The specimen comprised PBMCs, sampled around 1,100 days after allogeneic stem cell transplant with posttransplant cyclophosphamide. The receptor source for this set is a female patient in her 40s who received an allogeneic stem cell transplant from a related donor, was CMV-positive, and had no GVHD. Some T cells may be supplied by the graft donor. CDR3s include the opening cysteine and the closing phenylalanine or tryptophan. A D gene is named only where the DNA matches it firmly. Rows may omit the clone size; those that give it use once, few, many or a size class.

j_call | clone_size | v_call | d_call | cdr3_nt | cdr3_aa
TRBJ1-5 | many | TRBV6-5 | . | TGTGCCAGCAGTTACTCGCCGGGGTTTCAGCCCCAGCATTTT | CASSYSPGFQPQHF
TRBJ2-2 | few | TRBV7-2 | TRBD2 | TGTGCCAGCAGCTTAGCTTCGGGGGGAAACACCGGGGAGCTGTTTTTT | CASSLASGGNTGELFF
TRBJ2-7 | . | TRBV9 | TRBD1 | TGTGCCAGCAGCTTCGGACAGGAGACGGCATACGAGCAGTACTTC | CASSFGQETAYEQYF
TRBJ2-5 | . | TRBV5-6 | . | TGTGCCAGCAGCTTGGCCTCTATGGGGCAGGTCCAAGAGACCCAGTACTTC | CASSLASMGQVQETQYF
TRBJ2-7 | many | TRBV19 | TRBD1 | TGTGCCAGTAGTATAATCGCAGGGGGAGAATACGAGCAGTACTTC | CASSIIAGGEYEQYF
TRBJ1-2 | many | TRBV5-6 | . | TGTGCCAGCAGCTCAGGAGGGGCTGATGGCTACACCTTC | CASSSGGADGYTF
TRBJ2-3 | many | TRBV11-2 | . | TGTGCCAGCAGCTTAGTTCAGGGTCCCCCAGATACGCAGTATTTT | CASSLVQGPPDTQYF
TRBJ2-7 | . | TRBV6-1 | TRBD2 | TGTGCCAGCAGTGCAATAGGGACTTACGGGACTAGCGGGGCCTACGAGCAGTACTTC | CASSAIGTYGTSGAYEQYF
TRBJ1-3 | many | TRBV5-1 | . | TGCGCCAGCAGCTTGGACGGGACTGGAAACACCATATATTTT | CASSLDGTGNTIYF
TRBJ2-7 | few | TRBV6-5 | . | TGTGCCAGCAGTCCTACAGGGTGGTCCTACGAGCAGTACTTC | CASSPTGWSYEQYF
TRBJ2-7 | few | TRBV15 | . | TGTGCCACCAGCAGCGACGCGGTAACGAGCTCCTACGAGCAGTACTTC | CATSSDAVTSSYEQYF
TRBJ2-1 | few | TRBV11-2 | TRBD2 | TGTGCTAGCAGTCTAGCGGGGGCCCCCCTCTACTACAATGAGCAGTTCTTC | CASSLAGAPLYYNEQFF
TRBJ2-3 | many | TRBV19 | . | TGTGCCAGCGCGGACTACCTAAGCACAGATACGCAGTATTTT | CASADYLSTDTQYF
TRBJ2-3 | many | TRBV6-1 | TRBD2 | TGTGCCAGCAGAAAAGCGGGGGGCACAGATACGCAGTATTTT | CASRKAGGTDTQYF
TRBJ1-2 | many | TRBV7-9 | . | TGTGCCAGCAGCCCCCCCGACAGATTAGGTGGCTACACCTTC | CASSPPDRLGGYTF
TRBJ2-3 | . | TRBV5-6 | TRBD2 | TGTGCCAGCAGCCCGGGACTAGCGAACACAGATACGCAGTATTTT | CASSPGLANTDTQYF
TRBJ1-6 | many | TRBV5-5 | . | TGTGCCAGCAGCTTGGAGCAGGGGTTAAGCTCACCCCTCCACTTT | CASSLEQGLSSPLHF
TRBJ1-1 | . | TRBV29-1 | . | TGCAGCGTTTCCCTCAGGTTTTCGGACACTGAAGCTTTCTTT | CSVSLRFSDTEAFF
TRBJ1-5 | many | TRBV4-1 | . | TGCGCCAGCAGCCGAGAAACAGGGAACACCAATCAGCCCCAGCATTTT | CASSRETGNTNQPQHF
TRBJ1-1 | many | TRBV19 | TRBD1 | TGTGCCAGTAGTATAGAGCCAGGGGGACTCCTCACTGAAGCTTTCTTT | CASSIEPGGLLTEAFF
TRBJ1-1 | many | TRBV9 | . | TGTGCCAGCAGCGTAGATCCGAGAAGGAACACTGAAGCTTTCTTT | CASSVDPRRNTEAFF
TRBJ2-7 | many | TRBV29-1 | TRBD1 | TGCAGCGTACCGGGACAGGGGTCCTACGAGCAGTACTTC | CSVPGQGSYEQYF
TRBJ2-6 | many | TRBV4-2 | . | TGTGCCAGCAGCGGAACAGGGTCTGGGGCCAACGTCCTGACTTTC | CASSGTGSGANVLTF
TRBJ2-3 | . | TRBV7-9 | TRBD2 | TGTGCCAGCAGCCCTATGGGACTAGCGGGGGCGACCACAGATACGCAGTATTTT | CASSPMGLAGATTDTQYF
TRBJ1-2 | many | TRBV14 | TRBD1 | TGTGCCAGCAGCCCGCCCGGGACAGGGACATATGGCTACACCTTC | CASSPPGTGTYGYTF
TRBJ2-3 | many | TRBV7-8 | . | TGTGCCAGCAGCTTAGATGGTAGAGCAGATACGCAGTATTTT | CASSLDGRADTQYF
TRBJ2-3 | . | TRBV11-2 | TRBD2 | TGTGCCAGCAGTTCTAGCGGGGTAACAGATACGCAGTATTTT | CASSSSGVTDTQYF
TRBJ1-1 | many | TRBV13 | TRBD1 | TGTGCCAGCAGCTTGGGGACAGCTCCCGAAGCTTTCTTT | CASSLGTAPEAFF
TRBJ1-2 | many | TRBV2 | TRBD1 | TGTGCCAGCACAGGGTCGGGACAGAGGAAGCCCTATGGCTACACCTTC | CASTGSGQRKPYGYTF
TRBJ2-1 | . | TRBV27 | . | TGTGCCAGCAGTTCTGGAGGGATCTCCTACAATGAGCAGTTCTTC | CASSSGGISYNEQFF
TRBJ1-5 | . | TRBV6-6 | . | TGTGCCAGCAGTTACTCCAGGGGAAATCAGCCCCAGCATTTT | CASSYSRGNQPQHF
TRBJ2-5 | many | TRBV7-2 | . | TGTGCCAGCAGCTTAACGGTCCAAGAGACCCAGTACTTC | CASSLTVQETQYF
TRBJ2-7 | many | TRBV4-1 | TRBD2 | TGCGCCAGCAGCCAAGAAGGGCTAGCGGGGGTCCCATACGAGCAGTACTTC | CASSQEGLAGVPYEQYF
TRBJ2-1 | many | TRBV27 | TRBD2 | TGTGCCAGTACTACTAGCGGGGGTTACAATGAGCAGTTCTTC | CASTTSGGYNEQFF
TRBJ1-4 | many | TRBV9 | TRBD1 | TGTGCCAGCAGCGTAGGGCAGGGGGATGAAAAACTGTTTTTT | CASSVGQGDEKLFF
TRBJ2-2 | many | TRBV21-1 | . | TGTGCCAGCGTACTATCAATTCGAAAGACGAGGGAGCTGTTTTTT | CASVLSIRKTRELFF
TRBJ2-7 | many | TRBV2 | TRBD1 | TGTGCCAGCAGAAGGGACAGGGGGCACTACGAGCAGTACTTC | CASRRDRGHYEQYF
TRBJ2-7 | few | TRBV2 | TRBD2 | TGTGCCAGCACCGCGGAGACTAGCGGGAGCAACGAGCAGTACTTC | CASTAETSGSNEQYF
TRBJ2-5 | . | TRBV4-1 | . | TGCGCCAGCACTCAGAGGTACGGGGGAAAAGAGACCCAGTACTTC | CASTQRYGGKETQYF